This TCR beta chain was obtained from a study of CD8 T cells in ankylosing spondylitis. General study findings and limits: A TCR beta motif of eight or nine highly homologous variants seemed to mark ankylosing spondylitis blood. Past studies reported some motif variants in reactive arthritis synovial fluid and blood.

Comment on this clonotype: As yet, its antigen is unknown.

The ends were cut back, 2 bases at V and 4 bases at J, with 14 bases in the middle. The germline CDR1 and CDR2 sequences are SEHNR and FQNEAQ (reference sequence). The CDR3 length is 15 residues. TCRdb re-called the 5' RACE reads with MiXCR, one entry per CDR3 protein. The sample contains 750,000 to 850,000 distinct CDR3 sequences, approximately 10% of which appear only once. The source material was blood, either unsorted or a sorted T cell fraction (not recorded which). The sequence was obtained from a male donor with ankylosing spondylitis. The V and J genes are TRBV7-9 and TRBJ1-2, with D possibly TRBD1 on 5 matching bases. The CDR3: CASSLKNGQGYGYTF. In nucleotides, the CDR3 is TGTGCCAGCAGCTTAAAGAATGGGCAGGGCTATGGCTACACCTTC.